This T cell receptor (beta chain) is drawn from a study of tumor-infiltrating lymphocytes in oesophageal squamous cell carcinoma. TCRdb reanalysed the PCR reads using MiXCR and keeps one entry per CDR3 protein. The data show 15,000 to 20,000 distinct CDR3 sequences, roughly 40% seen once. CDR3 length: 13 residues. Germline V gives CDR1 SGHVS, CDR2 FNYEAQ. The V and J genes are TRBV7-6 and TRBJ2-5, with no clear D. TRBJ2-7 explains the end of the DNA better; the J call may be wrong. This TCR came from a female donor with esophageal squamous cell carcinoma. Sequenced input: normal esophageal tissue next to the tumor. CDR3 bases: TGTGCCAGCAGCTCAACCATGGCCTACGAGCAGTACTTC. Its protein is CASSSTMAYEQYF.